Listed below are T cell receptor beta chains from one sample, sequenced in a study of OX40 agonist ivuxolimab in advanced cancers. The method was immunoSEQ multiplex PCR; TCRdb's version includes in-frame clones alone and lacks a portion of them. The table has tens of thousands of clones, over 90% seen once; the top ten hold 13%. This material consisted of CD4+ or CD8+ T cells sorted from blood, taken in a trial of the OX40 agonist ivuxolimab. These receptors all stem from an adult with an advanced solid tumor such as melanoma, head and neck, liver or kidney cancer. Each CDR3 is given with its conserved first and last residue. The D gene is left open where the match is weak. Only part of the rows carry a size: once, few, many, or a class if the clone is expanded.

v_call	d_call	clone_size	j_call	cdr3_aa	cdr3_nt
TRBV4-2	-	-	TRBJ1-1	CASSQSGREAFF	TGTGCCAGCAGCCAATCCGGGAGAGAAGCTTTCTTT
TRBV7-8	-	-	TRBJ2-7	CASSLGQGDGHEQYF	TGTGCCAGCAGCTTAGGGCAGGGCGACGGCCACGAGCAGTACTTC
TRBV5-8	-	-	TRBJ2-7	CASSFGLAEISYEQYF	TGTGCCAGCAGCTTCGGGCTAGCTGAGATCTCCTACGAGCAGTACTTC
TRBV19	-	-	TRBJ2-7	CASSIGSDYEQYF	TGTGCCAGTAGTATTGGTTCAGACTACGAGCAGTACTTC
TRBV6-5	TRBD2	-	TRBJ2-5	CASSYSSGGQETQYF	TGTGCCAGCAGTTACAGTAGCGGGGGCCAAGAGACCCAGTACTTC
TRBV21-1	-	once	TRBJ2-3	CASSTYRVSTDTQYF	TGTGCCAGCAGCACATACAGGGTTAGCACAGATACGCAGTATTTT
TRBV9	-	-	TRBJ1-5	CASSALRDTTWDQPQHF	TGTGCCAGCAGCGCTCTCCGGGACACGACATGGGATCAGCCCCAGCATTTT
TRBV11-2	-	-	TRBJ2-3	CASSPHGTADTYTQYF	TGTGCCAGCAGCCCGCACGGGACTGCCGACACTTATACGCAGTATTTT
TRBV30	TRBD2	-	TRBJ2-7	CAWSGTIYEQYF	TGTGCCTGGAGCGGGACTATCTACGAGCAGTACTTC
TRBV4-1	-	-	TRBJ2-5	CASSQAPHSAWEQYF	TGCGCCAGCAGCCAAGCCCCCCATTCCGCGTGGGAGCAGTACTTC
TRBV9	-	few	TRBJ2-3	CASSVDGMTDTQYF	TGTGCCAGCAGCGTAGACGGGATGACAGATACGCAGTATTTT
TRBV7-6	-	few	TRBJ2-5	CASSPSSPPGTQYF	TGTGCCAGCAGCCCCTCGTCCCCTCCGGGGACCCAGTACTTC
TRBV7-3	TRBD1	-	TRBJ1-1	CASSPGTTGEEAFF	TGTGCCAGCAGCCCTGGGACCACAGGGGAAGAAGCTTTCTTT
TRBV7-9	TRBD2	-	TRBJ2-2	CASSPPPTSPSPTGELFF	TGTGCCAGCAGCCCACCTCCGACTAGCCCCTCTCCCACCGGGGAGCTGTTTTTT
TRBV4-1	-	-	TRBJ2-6	CASSQVVRAGANVLTF	TGCGCCAGCAGCCAAGTCGTCAGGGCTGGGGCCAACGTCCTGACTTTC
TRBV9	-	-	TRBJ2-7	CASSVAVGSYEQYF	TGTGCCAGCAGCGTAGCGGTTGGGTCCTACGAGCAGTACTTC
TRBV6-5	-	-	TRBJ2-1	CASSPGGDYNEQFF	TGTGCCAGCAGCCCCGGGGGAGACTACAATGAGCAGTTCTTC